This TCR beta chain was sequenced for a study of blood T cell repertoires in COVID-19. Study overall: T cells, B-cell-depleted T cells, or PBMCs provided the cDNA or gDNA that served as material.

Cohorts were based on clinical histories the participants reported. The V gene end was trimmed by 5 bases and the J gene end by 0 bases; junction bases not matched to a gene: 10. This CDR3 has 19 residues. Per the germline V gene, CDR1 is MNHEY and CDR2 is SMNVEV (reference sequence). Source study methods: Nucleated cell number was recorded as an estimate derived from reference gene primer amplification. Sequencing was performed with immunoSEQ multiplex PCR; in TCRdb, only in-frame clones are kept and a portion is missing. V, J and clone size were drawn from that table, and D and trimming were deduced from the DNA. In the table there are around 330,000 clones, around nine tenths of which are singletons.

The clonotype comes from a woman aged 40 to 55 who had recovered from COVID-19. Sequences were obtained from PBMCs or T cells enriched from blood (not recorded which). The rearrangement uses TRBV27 and TRBJ2-6; 10 positions match TRBD2. The chain's CDR3 is CASSHGGLALPSGANVLTF. The CDR3 nucleotides are TGTGCCAGCAGTCATGGGGGACTAGCGCTACCCTCTGGGGCCAACGTCCTGACTTTC.